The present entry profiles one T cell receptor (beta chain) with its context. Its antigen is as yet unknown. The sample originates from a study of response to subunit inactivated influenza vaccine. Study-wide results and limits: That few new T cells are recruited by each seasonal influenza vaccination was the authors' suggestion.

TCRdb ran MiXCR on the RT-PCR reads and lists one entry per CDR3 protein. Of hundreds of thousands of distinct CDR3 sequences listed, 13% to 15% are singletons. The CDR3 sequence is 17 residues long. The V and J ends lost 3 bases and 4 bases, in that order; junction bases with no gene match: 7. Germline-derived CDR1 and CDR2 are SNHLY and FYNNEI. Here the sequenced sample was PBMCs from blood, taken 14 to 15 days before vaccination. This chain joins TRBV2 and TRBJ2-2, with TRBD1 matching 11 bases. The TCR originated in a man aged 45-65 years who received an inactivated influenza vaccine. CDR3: CASSEDFGTGGTGELFF. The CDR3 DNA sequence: TGTGCCAGCAGTGAGGACTTTGGGACAGGGGGCACCGGGGAGCTGTTTTTT.